Below are 19 T cell receptor beta chains sequenced from a single sample in a study of tumor and adjacent non-tumor tissue in lung cancer. A modified ARM-PCR protocol with three rounds of nested PCR amplified TCRbeta. Each CDR3 protein gets one entry after TCRdb re-called the multiplex PCR reads with MiXCR. The sample shows 100,000 to 150,000 distinct CDR3 sequences, about 66% of them seen only once. No cell sorting was done before RNA was extracted from the tissue. The sequenced sample was lung tumor tissue. Receptors were obtained from a man aged 30-40 years with non-small cell lung cancer.

This clonotype showed up just a few times. V gene TRBV10-3 combines with J gene TRBJ1-3; D uncertain. Looked up from germline, CDR1 is ENHRY and CDR2 is SYGVKD. V gave up 9 bases and J gave up 1 base, with 10 bases separating them. This CDR3 spans 13 amino acids. The CDR3 here is CAITQDSGNTIYF. The DNA for the CDR3 is TGTGCCATTACTCAGGATTCTGGAAACACCATATATTTT.

This clonotype was recorded once. At one end, the junction sequence differs from germline, possibly due to a read error. CDR3 bases: TGCGCCAGCAGCCCACCTACCGGACAGGGATTTAACTATGGCTACACTTTC. Its protein is CASSPPTGQGFNYGYTF. J is TRBJ1-2 and V is TRBV4-1, with 8 bases fitting TRBD1. This CDR3 region has 17 residues. Per the germline V gene, CDR1 is MGHRA and CDR2 is YSYEKL.

This clonotype was observed at least ten times. The chain carries TRBV11-3 and TRBJ2-7; possibly TRBD2 for D (5 bases). The V end was cut by 4 bases, the J end by 3 bases, with 13 bases between. CDR3 size: 14 residues. Germline V gives CDR1 SGHNT, CDR2 YENEEA. CDR3 nucleotide sequence: TGTGCCAGCAGCTCTATCCTCCGGGACTACGAGCAGTACTTC. It encodes CASSSILRDYEQYF.

This clonotype was counted a few times. In DNA, the CDR3 is TGTGCCAGCAGTAGACAGGGTTGGGCTGGAAACACCATATATTTT. Translated: CASSRQGWAGNTIYF. The chain combines TRBV6-5 with TRBJ1-3, with 7 bases lining up with TRBD1. Germline lookup yields CDR1 MNHEY and CDR2 SVGAGI. The V segment lost 5 bases and the J segment 2 bases; nucleotides outside the gene matches: 6. CDR3 size: 15 residues.

Ten or more counts support this clonotype. In nucleotides, the CDR3 is TGCAGCGTTGAATTCCGGGACAGTTTCACAGATACGCAGTATTTT. Protein: CSVEFRDSFTDTQYF. The chain is built from TRBV29-1 and TRBJ2-3, with TRBD1 matching over 7 bases. CDR3 length equals 15 residues. The ends lost 2 bases at V and 2 bases at J; junction bases unmatched: 7. From germline, CDR1 is SQVTM and CDR2 ANQGSEA.

The rearrangement links TRBV28 to TRBJ2-5, with 8 bases fitting TRBD2. The V gene's germline CDR1 is MDHEN and CDR2 SYDVKM. J lost 1 base, V lost 5 bases, and 9 bases had no gene match. The CDR3 has 16 residues. The CDR3 sequence is CASSPRVAGPQETQYF. DNA for the CDR3: TGTGCCAGCAGTCCGCGGGTAGCGGGGCCCCAAGAGACCCAGTACTTC.

This sequence joins TRBV14 and TRBJ2-2; weak D call: TRBD2 (7 bases). Trimming left V 5 bases short and J 3 bases short, with 16 bases between. The CDR3 is 16 residues long. The germline V gene encodes CDR1 SGHDN and CDR2 FVKESK. The CDR3 spells CASSSPGGLYTGELFF. CDR3 coding DNA: TGTGCCAGCAGCTCCCCCGGGGGGCTTTACACCGGGGAGCTGTTTTTT.

As to this clonotype: A read error may produce the germline difference seen at one junction end. J is TRBJ1-1 and V is TRBV29-1; TRBD1 might be the D (5 bases). CDR3 length: 13 residues. CDR1 is SQVTM, CDR2 ANQGSEA, per germline. As DNA, the CDR3 is TGCGGCGTTGGTGACAGTATGAACACTGAAGCCTTCTTT. Protein product: CGVGDSMNTEAFF.

This clonotype came up many times. The chain combines TRBV10-3 with TRBJ1-1; D gene unclear. V lost 4 bases to trimming and J lost 3 bases, with 9 bases between them. The germline gives CDR1 ENHRY, CDR2 SYGVKD. The CDR3 is made up of 13 amino acids. Written as DNA, the CDR3 is TGTGCCATCAGTGTAGGGTGGTACACTGAAGCTTTCTTT. It encodes CAISVGWYTEAFF.

In its sample, this clonotype was seen a few times. Just one base apart from a much larger clone, this may be a read error. This chain links TRBV20-1 with TRBJ2-6; D call uncertain. Germline-derived CDR1 and CDR2 are DFQATT and SNEGSKA (reference sequence). This CDR3 spans 12 amino acids. The CDR3 reads CSAHSGANVLTF. The CDR3 DNA reads as TGCAGCGCCCACTCTGGGGCCAACGTCCTGACTTTC.

The table lists this clonotype with a count of one. This clone may be a read error of a much larger clone one base away. The gene calls are TRBV4-1 and TRBJ1-4; D is ambiguous. The CDR3 runs 15 residues. CDR1 and CDR2 from the germline V gene are MGHRA and YSYEKL. CDR3 sequence reads: CASSPYISTDEKLFF. The CDR3 region has the DNA TGCGCCAGCAGCCCCTACATCTCAACTGATGAAAAACTGTTTTTT.

Comments on this clonotype: A read error is possible here, since a much larger clone lies one base away. This chain uses TRBV20-1 with TRBJ2-7; D is perhaps TRBD1 or TRBD2 (5 bases each). The CDR3 sequence is 13 residues long. Germline CDR1 reads DFQATT; CDR2 reads SNEGSKA (reference sequence). The chain's CDR3 is CSAPRDPGVERYF. The CDR3 coding sequence is TGCAGTGCCCCACGGGACCCCGGAGTCGAGCGGTACTTC.

The sample holds one count of this clonotype. A much bigger clone sits one base away, suggesting this may be a read error. J is TRBJ2-1 and V is TRBV29-1, with D possibly matching TRBD2 (5 bases). CDR3 length: 14 amino acids. Germline CDR1 reads SQVTM; CDR2 reads ANQGSEA. CDR3 sequence reads: CNVERNSEYNEQFF. Here the CDR3 DNA reads TGCAACGTTGAACGTAATAGCGAGTACAATGAGCAGTTCTTC.

In its sample, this clonotype was seen many times. CDR3 bases: TGTGCCAGCAGGAAAGGGCAGGGGAAGGAGACCCAGTACTTC. This codes for CASRKGQGKETQYF. The chain has TRBV11-2 and TRBJ2-5, with D perhaps matching TRBD1 (6 bases). In germline, CDR1 is SGHAT, CDR2 FQNNGV. V lost 6 bases, J lost 5 bases, and 16 bases lay in between. The CDR3 spans 14 residues. Variable domain in full (rest from reference TRBV11-2 and TRBJ2-5): EAGVAQSPRYKIIEKRQSVAFWCNPISGHATLYWYQQILGQGPKLLIQFQNNGVVDDSQLPKDRFSAERLKGVDSTLKIQPAKLEDSAVYLCASRKGQGKETQYFGPGTRLLVL.

As to this clonotype: One end of the junction is discordant with germline, which a read error may explain. This sequence joins TRBV20-1 and TRBJ2-1, with TRBD2 matching 7 bases. CDR1 and CDR2 (germline): DFQATT, SNEGSKA (reference sequence). This CDR3 has 15 residues. The CDR3 spells CSASPPSGIYNERFF. In DNA, the CDR3 is TGTAGTGCTAGCCCCCCTAGCGGAATCTACAATGAGCGGTTCTTC.

Notes on this clonotype: A much larger clone differs from this one at a single base, so this may be a read error. The CDR3 end shows no conserved phenylalanine or tryptophan, and so a read error is likely. The chain links TRBV4-2 to TRBJ2-1; TRBD2 matches at 13 bases. In germline, CDR1 is LGHNA, CDR2 YNFKEQ. The V gene end was trimmed by 8 bases and the J gene end by 4 bases; junction bases not matched to a gene: 8. This CDR3 region has 16 residues. As DNA, the CDR3 is TGTGCCAGCGGTCCTACTAGCGGGGGGGCTTACAATGAGCAGTTCTTA. Protein sequence: CASGPTSGGAYNEQFL.

Concerning this clonotype: The CDR3 carries no conserved terminal phenylalanine or tryptophan, so it likely arises from a read error. This CDR3 reads CASSIGAANTEAFI. In DNA, the CDR3 is TGTGCCAGCAGCATCGGGGCAGCCAACACTGAAGCTTTCATT. This chain uses TRBV11-2 with TRBJ1-1; possibly TRBD1 for D (5 bases). Germline CDR1 SGHAT, CDR2 FQNNGV. This CDR3 is 14 amino acids long. V gave up 5 bases and J gave up 2 bases, with 12 bases separating them.

Notes on this clonotype: The junction departs from the called germline gene at one end, perhaps through a read error. V is TRBV6-2 or TRBV6-3 and J is TRBJ1-1; 8 nucleotides match TRBD1. The V gene's germline CDR1 is MNHEY and CDR2 SVGEGT. CDR3 size: 15 residues. The CDR3 nucleotides read TGTGCCAGCAGTGGTGACAGGGGCGGGTACACTGAAACTTTCTTT. It yields the protein CASSGDRGGYTETFF.

Concerning this clonotype itself: With a much larger clone just one base away, this may be a read error. The chain uses TRBV4-3 and TRBJ2-3, with D perhaps matching TRBD2 (5 bases). The CDR3 is 19 amino acids. The V and J ends lost 3 bases and 2 bases respectively, with 24 bases between them. Germline V lookup: CDR1 LGHNA, CDR2 YSLEER. The CDR3 loop reads CASSQSPDPCSAYTDTQYF. The CDR3 DNA is TGCGCCAGCAGCCAGTCCCCCGACCCATGTAGCGCCTACACAGATACGCAGTATTTT.